This TCR beta chain derives from a study of post-analysis software for immune sequencing data. General observations from the study: Elevated frequency relative to controls characterized about 5 TRBV segments in patients, TRBV5-6, TRBV5-1 and TRBV20-1 among them. People with multiple sclerosis had a significantly lower normalized Chao1 diversity than controls did.

Note on this clonotype: Its specificity is not known.

The authors incorporated unique molecular identifiers into the TCR beta cDNA libraries. One entry per CDR3 protein results from TCRdb running MiXCR on the PCR reads. Here the sample spans roughly 620,000 distinct CDR3 sequences, roughly two fifths being singletons. This CDR3 is built from 16 residues. After removal of 6 bases from V and 4 bases from J, the junction contained 13 bases not matched to a gene. Looked up from germline, CDR1 is SGHRS and CDR2 is YFSETQ. The source of this sequence is a girl aged 10 to 17 with multiple sclerosis. The chain recombines TRBV5-1 with TRBJ2-1, with 7 bases lining up with TRBD2. Sequencing used blood. CDR3 nucleotide sequence: TGCGCCAGCACCCGGAGCCGGGCTAGCGGTTACAATGAGCAGTTCTTC. Translation gives CASTRSRASGYNEQFF.